Below are 10 T cell receptor beta chains sequenced from a single sample in a study of cytomegalovirus exposure and HLA in healthy donors. It was with 60 Vbeta and 13 Jbeta primers that the PCR ran. Using immunoSEQ multiplex PCR, the repertoire was profiled, and TCRdb retains in-frame clones only, with some absent. Among around 130,000 clones listed, roughly 85% were seen once. Sequences were obtained from PBMCs. These receptors were taken from a boy between 10 and 17 years old in good health and CMV-seronegative.

J is TRBJ1-6 and V is TRBV27; D gene unclear. V was shortened by 2 bases and J by 3 bases, with 2 bases between the two germline ends. This CDR3 is built from 13 residues. Germline V gene lookup returns CDR1 MNHEY and CDR2 SMNVEV (reference sequence). The DNA of the CDR3 is TGTGCCAGCAGTTTACTCTATAATTCACCCCTCCACTTT. It is translated as CASSLLYNSPLHF.

The V and J genes are TRBV6-5 and TRBJ2-5; tentatively, D is TRBD2 (5 bases). The CDR3 is made up of 13 amino acids. Trimming removed 4 bases at V and 7 bases at J, with 13 bases between. Germline CDR1 is MNHEY and CDR2 is SVGAGI. In DNA, the CDR3 is TGTGCCAGCAGTTCAGTGGGAGAGGGGACCCAGTACTTC. Residues: CASSSVGEGTQYF.

The rearrangement links TRBV30 to TRBJ1-1; maybe TRBD1 (6 bases). Germline V CDR1 and CDR2: GTSNPN, SVGIG (reference sequence). Trimming left V 0 bases short and J 3 bases short, with 23 bases between. This CDR3 comprises 18 residues. The CDR3 DNA sequence: TGTGCCTGGAGTGTCCTCGGGGGGGGCAGGCTAGGGGACACTGAAGCTTTCTTT. Translated, it gives CAWSVLGGGRLGDTEAFF.

V and J are TRBV6-6 and TRBJ2-5, with TRBD2 matching 8 bases. CDR1 is MNHNY, CDR2 SVGAGI, per germline (reference sequence). CDR3 length: 15 amino acids. The trim removed 9 bases at V and 5 bases at J, leaving 14 bases unmatched. The CDR3 coding sequence is TGTGCCAGTCGCCCCTCCGGGGGGGCCGAGGAGACCCAGTACTTC. As protein: CASRPSGGAEETQYF.

The V gene is TRBV11-2, the J gene TRBJ2-2, with 8 bases that match TRBD2. The V and J ends lost 6 bases and 6 bases, in that order; junction bases with no gene match: 18. Germline CDR1 SGHAT, CDR2 FQNNGV. The CDR3 has 18 residues. CDR3 amino acids: CASRQPSWAGGRAGELFF. In DNA form, the CDR3 reads TGTGCCAGCAGGCAACCCAGTTGGGCGGGAGGCCGAGCCGGGGAGCTGTTTTTT. The full variable domain, with the rest looked up from reference TRBV11-2 and TRBJ2-2, is EAGVAQSPRYKIIEKRQSVAFWCNPISGHATLYWYQQILGQGPKLLIQFQNNGVVDDSQLPKDRFSAERLKGVDSTLKIQPAKLEDSAVYLCASRQPSWAGGRAGELFFGEGSRLTVL.

Comment on this clone: The same CDR3 arises from other DNA sequences in this sample as well. The chain recombines TRBV5-1 with TRBJ2-3; 8 nucleotides align to TRBD1. Germline V CDR1 and CDR2: SGHRS, YFSETQ. Trimming took 2 bases from V and 5 from J; bases not matched to a gene: 1. This CDR3 has 13 amino acids. CDR3 protein: CASSLTGGDTQYF. The CDR3 nucleotides read TGCGCCAGCAGCTTAACAGGGGGAGATACGCAGTATTTT. The full variable domain, rest sourced from reference TRBV5-1 and TRBJ2-3, is KAGVTQTPRYLIKTRGQQVTLSCSPISGHRSVSWYQQTPGQGLQFLFEYFSETQRNKGNFPGRFSGRQFSNSRSEMNVSTLELGDSALYLCASSLTGGDTQYFGPGTRLTVL.

This clone was counted only a few times. V and J are TRBV29-1 and TRBJ2-2; D perhaps matches TRBD1 (6 bases). V was clipped by 1 base and J by 5 bases, with 11 bases between them. The germline V gene encodes CDR1 SQVTM and CDR2 ANQGSEA. The CDR3 runs to 14 residues. CDR3 nucleotide sequence: TGCAGCGTTGAAGCACGGACAGAGACCGGGGAGCTGTTTTTT. Amino acid sequence: CSVEARTETGELFF.

The genes are TRBV6-5 and TRBJ1-4, with TRBD1 matching over 9 bases. In germline, CDR1 is MNHEY, CDR2 SVGAGI. The J segment lost 6 bases and the V segment lost 2 bases, leaving 4 bases of the junction unmatched. The CDR3 contains 15 residues. The CDR3 reads CASSYRGTGYEKLFF. The CDR3 DNA follows: TGTGCCAGCAGTTACCGGGGGACAGGGTATGAAAAACTGTTTTTT.

The chain links TRBV5-1 to TRBJ2-7; tentatively, D is TRBD1 (5 bases). This CDR3 has 13 residues. Trimming stripped 4 bases from V and 3 bases from J, with 11 bases between. The germline V gene encodes CDR1 SGHRS and CDR2 YFSETQ. The CDR3 nucleotides are TGCGCCAGCAGCCCAGGGCCCGGCTACGAGCAGTACTTC. Translation gives CASSPGPGYEQYF.

The chain links TRBV5-4 to TRBJ1-1; D possibly corresponds to TRBD1 (6 bases). Trimming removed 4 bases at V and 8 bases at J, with 15 bases between. The CDR3 runs 13 residues. Germline V lookup: CDR1 SGHNT, CDR2 YYREEE (reference sequence). The chain's CDR3 is CASSTRDTTEAFF. The DNA of the CDR3 is TGTGCCAGCAGCACACGGGACACTACAGAAGCTTTCTTT.